Presented here are 15 T cell receptor beta chains from one specimen sequenced in a study of blood T cell repertoires in COVID-19. Clones were sequenced by immunoSEQ multiplex PCR, and TCRdb holds only the in-frame ones, with some missing. The sample lists approximately 260,000 clones; 82% were seen once. The source material was peripheral blood. The receptors originated from an older woman with active or convalescent COVID-19.

The chain links TRBV14 to TRBJ1-2, with 10 bases lining up with TRBD1. This CDR3 comprises 17 residues. J was trimmed by 2 bases and V by 0 bases; bases with no gene match: 6. Per germline, CDR1 SGHDN and CDR2 FVKESK. Here the CDR3 DNA reads TGTGCCAGCAGCCAAGAGGGAGACAGGGGGCGAAACTATGGCTACACCTTC. Protein sequence: CASSQEGDRGRNYGYTF.

The chain has TRBV6-6 and TRBJ1-5; D might be TRBD1 (5 bases). The V end lost 6 bases, the J end lost 0 bases, and 12 bases lay between the germline ends. The CDR3 sequence is 15 residues long. Germline-derived CDR1 and CDR2 are MNHNY and SVGAGI (reference sequence). The CDR3 DNA is TGTGCCAGCAGAGGCAGGGCCGATAGCAATCAGCCCCAGCATTTT. As protein: CASRGRADSNQPQHF.

The V gene is TRBV7-2, the J gene TRBJ1-1; tentatively, D is TRBD1 (6 bases). Per the germline V gene, CDR1 is SGHTA and CDR2 is FQGNSA. V was cut by 5 bases and J by 0 bases, with 16 bases left in between. The length of the CDR3 is 16 residues. The CDR3 protein is CASSRGQSSLNTEAFF. The DNA of the CDR3 is TGTGCCAGCAGCAGAGGACAGTCCAGCTTGAACACTGAAGCTTTCTTT. Filled out from reference TRBV7-2 and TRBJ1-1, the complete variable domain reads GAGVSQSPSNKVTEKGKDVELRCDPISGHTALYWYRQSLGQGLEFLIYFQGNSAPDKSGLPSDRFSAERTGGSVSTLTIQRTQQEDSAVYLCASSRGQSSLNTEAFFGQGTRLTVV.

The chain is built from TRBV4-1 and TRBJ1-4; D gene uncertain. The germline V gene encodes CDR1 MGHRA and CDR2 YSYEKL. The CDR3 runs 17 residues. Between the trimmed V and J ends, which lost 0 bases and 0 bases, there was a span of 11 bases. The CDR3 DNA reads TGCGCCAGCAGCCAAGAGCTCACTTTCGCAACTAATGAAAAACTGTTTTTT. Translating it yields CASSQELTFATNEKLFF.

V usage is TRBV5-5 and J usage is TRBJ2-7; D call uncertain. Trimming cost V 2 bases and J 1 base, with 13 bases left between them. This CDR3 region has 15 residues. Germline CDR1 is SGHKS and CDR2 is YYEKEE (reference sequence). As DNA, the CDR3 is TGTGCCAGCAGCTTTGCTCGAGCCCTTTCCTACGAGCAGTACTTC. Translating it yields CASSFARALSYEQYF.

The chain recombines TRBV9 with TRBJ2-2; the match to TRBD1 covers 10 bases. Trimming cost V 4 bases and J 2 bases; bases outside gene matches: 8. Germline CDR1 and CDR2: SGDLS and YYNGEE. CDR3 length: 17 amino acids. The CDR3 region has the DNA TGTGCCAGCAGCAGGCCCGGGACAGGGGCTAACACCGGGGAGCTGTTTTTT. Amino acid sequence: CASSRPGTGANTGELFF.

The rearrangement uses TRBV10-3 and TRBJ2-1, with a possible D match to TRBD2 (6 bases). This CDR3 comprises 14 residues. The V gene lost 6 bases and the J gene lost 1 base, with 10 bases spanning the gap. Germline CDR1 is ENHRY and CDR2 is SYGVKD. CDR3 bases: TGTGCCATCAGAGGTGGGGGGTCCTACAATGAGCAGTTCTTC. It translates to CAIRGGGSYNEQFF.

The J gene is TRBJ1-5, the V gene TRBV19, with TRBD1 identical over 9 bases. J lost 0 bases, V lost 3 bases, and 9 bases had no gene match. This CDR3 contains 18 residues. Germline values: CDR1 LNHDA, CDR2 SQIVND (reference sequence). This CDR3 reads CASSMAGDRAYSNQPQHF. In nucleotides, the CDR3 is TGTGCCAGTAGTATGGCCGGGGACAGGGCCTATAGCAATCAGCCCCAGCATTTT.

V and J are TRBV5-1 and TRBJ2-7; D perhaps matches TRBD1 (6 bases). Trimming cost V 5 bases and J 0 bases, with 12 bases left between them. Germline CDR1 is SGHRS and CDR2 is YFSETQ. The CDR3 consists of 14 residues. The CDR3 sequence: CASSTTGPSYEQYF. In DNA form, the CDR3 reads TGCGCCAGCAGTACGACAGGACCCTCCTACGAGCAGTACTTC.

This sequence joins TRBV4-1 and TRBJ1-2; 10 bases match TRBD1. Germline V gene lookup returns CDR1 MGHRA and CDR2 YSYEKL. This CDR3 has 15 amino acids. V gave up 1 base and J gave up 5 bases; unmatched junction bases: 4. CDR3 loop: CASSQGQGARYGYTF. CDR3 DNA sequence: TGCGCCAGCAGCCAAGGACAGGGGGCTCGGTATGGCTACACCTTC.

CDR3 bases: TGTGCCAGCAGCTTATGGGAGAGAGGGGGCTACACCTTC. Amino acid sequence: CASSLWERGGYTF. The gene calls are TRBV5-5 and TRBJ1-2; no clear D gene. The germline V gene encodes CDR1 SGHKS and CDR2 YYEKEE (reference sequence). The CDR3 has 13 amino acids. V lost 2 bases and J 8 bases, leaving 13 bases between the germline ends.

The rearrangement uses TRBV11-3 and TRBJ2-3; D is unclear. The length of the CDR3 is 15 residues. V lost 1 base and J 0 bases, leaving 8 bases between the germline ends. Looked up from germline, CDR1 is SGHNT and CDR2 is YENEEA. Here the CDR3 DNA reads TGTGCCAGCAGCTTAGGCGGTCCTAGCACAGATACGCAGTATTTT. It codes for CASSLGGPSTDTQYF.

A single count supports this clone. The chain has TRBV6-5 and TRBJ2-7; 7 bases align to TRBD1. After removal of 8 bases from V and 6 bases from J, the junction contained 7 bases not matched to a gene. The germline CDR1 and CDR2 sequences are MNHEY and SVGAGI. This CDR3 comprises 12 residues. The CDR3 DNA is TGTGCCAGCGGTCAACAGGGGCTCGAGCAGTACTTC. The encoded protein is CASGQQGLEQYF.

V gene TRBV15 combines with J gene TRBJ1-1; maybe TRBD1 (5 bases). Per germline, CDR1 LNHNV and CDR2 YYDKDF (reference sequence). The ends were cut back, 6 bases at V and 5 bases at J, with 13 bases in the middle. CDR3 size: 13 residues. The CDR3 spells CATRREGITEAFF. The CDR3 DNA sequence: TGTGCCACCAGAAGGGAGGGGATAACTGAAGCTTTCTTT.

This clone was seen a few times. The V gene is TRBV6-5, the J gene TRBJ1-1; TRBD1 might be the D (5 bases). The CDR3 loop spans 13 amino acids. Per the germline V gene, CDR1 is MNHEY and CDR2 is SVGAGI. The V gene lost 0 bases and the J gene lost 7 bases, with 9 bases spanning the gap. The CDR3 reads CASSYSTGLEAFF. For the CDR3, the DNA is TGTGCCAGCAGTTACTCCACAGGCCTTGAAGCTTTCTTT.